This is a list of T cell receptor beta chains from one sample in a study of cytotoxic CD8 clonotypes in ibrutinib-treated CLL. Some clones are missing from TCRdb's copy, which holds only in-frame ones; the method was immunoSEQ multiplex PCR. The sample carries roughly 53,000 clones, nearly 55% recorded once. Sequencing used PBMCs, obtained at disease progression, from a patient treated with ibrutinib. The receptors derive from a human donor with chronic lymphocytic leukemia. Each CDR3 is given with its conserved first and last residue. The order of the fields is V gene, clone size, J gene, D gene, CDR3 protein, CDR3 DNA. D genes are given only for firm matches. A clone size is listed for some rows: how often the clone was seen (once, few, many), or a class if it is expanded.

TRBV27	.	TRBJ2-1	.	CASREGHNEQFF	TGTGCCAGCAGGGAAGGTCACAATGAGCAGTTCTTC
TRBV11-2	.	TRBJ1-6	.	CASSLGGVGAYNSPLHF	TGTGCCAGCAGCTTAGGAGGGGTTGGGGCCTATAATTCACCCCTCCACTTT
TRBV2	.	TRBJ2-5	.	CASMRGAQETQYF	TGTGCCAGCATGCGAGGGGCCCAAGAGACCCAGTACTTC
TRBV9	.	TRBJ2-1	TRBD2	CASSVDGLATNEQFF	TGTGCCAGCAGCGTAGATGGACTAGCGACTAATGAGCAGTTCTTC
TRBV28	.	TRBJ1-2	TRBD1	CASSLAGTGFTYGYTF	TGTGCCAGCAGTTTAGCCGGGACAGGGTTTACCTATGGCTACACCTTC
TRBV9	.	TRBJ2-7	.	CASSAGHNYEQYF	TGTGCCAGCAGCGCGGGGCACAACTACGAGCAGTACTTC
TRBV28	.	TRBJ2-7	.	CASSSMGRYGDEQYF	TGTGCCAGCAGTTCAATGGGGAGGTACGGGGACGAGCAGTACTTC
TRBV14	.	TRBJ2-7	TRBD1	CASSPGQGGYEQYF	TGTGCCAGCAGCCCGGGACAGGGAGGCTACGAGCAGTACTTC
TRBV28	.	TRBJ1-2	.	CASSGNYGYTF	TGTGCCAGCAGCGGAAACTATGGCTACACCTTC
TRBV6-4	few	TRBJ2-7	TRBD2	CASGTSGVYEQYF	TGTGCCAGCGGGACTAGCGGGGTCTACGAGCAGTACTTC
TRBV19	.	TRBJ2-7	.	CASSTGSTPYEQYF	TGTGCCAGTAGTACGGGGTCCACTCCCTACGAGCAGTACTTC
TRBV30	once	TRBJ1-4	TRBD1	CAWSLLTGGNEKLFF	TGTGCCTGGAGTCTCTTGACAGGGGGTAATGAAAAACTGTTTTTT
TRBV11-2	once	TRBJ1-1	.	CASSLSGPLNTEAFF	TGTGCCAGCAGCTTGTCAGGACCGCTGAACACTGAAGCTTTCTTT
TRBV18	few	TRBJ2-3	TRBD2	CASSPFEAGGSTDTQYF	TGTGCCAGCTCACCATTTGAAGCGGGGGGGAGCACAGATACGCAGTATTTT
TRBV5-1	.	TRBJ2-1	TRBD1	CASSLTTGSNEQFF	TGCGCCAGCAGCTTAACGACAGGGAGTAATGAGCAGTTCTTC
TRBV4-3	.	TRBJ1-3	.	CASSQELGLHGNTIYF	TGCGCCAGCAGCCAAGAGTTAGGACTCCACGGAAACACCATATATTTT
TRBV9	.	TRBJ1-1	TRBD1	CASTLTGELRNTEAFF	TGTGCCAGCACCTTGACAGGGGAGCTAAGGAACACTGAAGCTTTCTTT
TRBV5-8	.	TRBJ2-3	.	CASSLIVQGTYF	TGTGCCAGCAGCTTGATAGTGCAGGGGACGTATTTT
TRBV19	.	TRBJ2-5	TRBD2	CASSTRTSQTQYF	TGTGCCAGTAGTACTAGGACTAGTCAGACCCAGTACTTC
TRBV7-2	.	TRBJ1-2	.	CASSWGELKYGYTF	TGTGCCAGCAGCTGGGGGGAGCTTAAGTATGGCTACACCTTC
TRBV18	.	TRBJ2-7	.	CASSPYDGVPNF	TGTGCCAGCTCACCTTATGATGGGGTTCCCAACTTC
TRBV7-9	.	TRBJ2-7	.	CASSRGSLDEQYF	TGTGCCAGCAGCCGAGGTAGTCTCGACGAGCAGTACTTC
TRBV7-7	.	TRBJ2-1	.	CASSLNKDNEQFF	TGTGCCAGCAGCTTAAACAAGGACAATGAGCAGTTCTTC
TRBV29-1	.	TRBJ1-2	.	CSVEDYGYTF	TGCAGCGTTGAAGACTATGGCTACACCTTC
TRBV6-5	.	TRBJ2-3	TRBD1	CASSYSETGGDTQYF	TGTGCCAGCAGTTACTCGGAGACAGGGGGGGATACGCAGTATTTT
TRBV6-5	.	TRBJ2-1	.	CASRGVDPYNEQFF	TGTGCCAGCAGGGGGGTGGACCCCTACAATGAGCAGTTCTTC
TRBV28	.	TRBJ1-5	.	CASSFLRGGNQPQHF	TGTGCCAGCAGTTTTTTAAGGGGAGGCAATCAGCCCCAGCATTTT
TRBV29-1	few	TRBJ2-7	.	CSVEEGTYEQYF	TGCAGCGTTGAAGAGGGGACCTACGAGCAGTACTTC
TRBV7-9	many	TRBJ2-1	TRBD1	CASIRTGGGNEQFF	TGTGCCAGCATCCGGACAGGGGGAGGGAATGAGCAGTTCTTC
TRBV5-6	once	TRBJ1-2	.	CASSFPSRDNYGYTF	TGTGCCAGCAGCTTCCCCTCCCGGGATAACTATGGCTACACCTTC
TRBV4-3	.	TRBJ2-3	.	CASSQDLAASTSTDTQYF	TGCGCCAGCAGCCAAGATTTGGCGGCCAGCACTAGCACAGATACGCAGTATTTT
TRBV28	.	TRBJ1-1	.	CASSLPTSNGPFF	TGTGCCAGCAGTTTACCTACATCAAATGGACCTTTCTTT
TRBV5-1	few	TRBJ1-5	.	CASSLGSNQPQHF	TGCGCCAGCAGCTTGGGATCCAATCAGCCCCAGCATTTT
TRBV6-7	.	TRBJ2-1	.	CASSYSTGTAYNEQFF	TGTGCCAGCAGTTACTCTACGGGAACGGCCTACAATGAGCAGTTCTTC
TRBV6-5	.	TRBJ2-3	.	CASSYGVSGDTQYF	TGTGCCAGCAGTTACGGAGTTAGCGGTGATACGCAGTATTTT
TRBV7-3	.	TRBJ2-5	.	CASSKRGEGQETQYF	TGTGCCAGCAGCAAAAGGGGGGAGGGACAAGAGACCCAGTACTTC
TRBV9	.	TRBJ2-3	.	CASSVNTDTQYF	TGTGCCAGCAGCGTTAACACAGATACGCAGTATTTT
TRBV7-8	.	TRBJ1-1	TRBD1	CASSLVALRTGLNTEAFF	TGTGCCAGCAGCTTAGTAGCCCTCCGGACAGGCCTGAACACTGAAGCTTTCTTT
TRBV7-9	few	TRBJ2-7	.	CASSPAWRAYEQYF	TGTGCCAGCAGCCCCGCTTGGCGAGCCTACGAGCAGTACTTC
TRBV19	.	TRBJ1-5	.	CASNRAGQPQHF	TGTGCCAGTAACAGGGCAGGTCAGCCCCAGCATTTT
TRBV5-1	.	TRBJ2-1	.	CASSLDPLGPPPYNEQFF	TGCGCCAGCAGCTTGGACCCTCTAGGACCCCCCCCCTACAATGAGCAGTTCTTC
TRBV27	many	TRBJ2-7	.	CASSPGLYYEQYF	TGTGCCAGCAGTCCCGGACTATACTACGAGCAGTACTTC
TRBV20-1	.	TRBJ2-7	.	CSASLQRGQYF	TGCAGTGCTAGCCTCCAGAGGGGGCAGTACTTC
TRBV27	.	TRBJ2-3	TRBD1	CASSKTGYVTDTQYF	TGTGCCAGCAGCAAGACAGGGTATGTGACAGATACGCAGTATTTT
TRBV2	.	TRBJ2-2	.	CASRVRNTGELFF	TGTGCCAGCAGGGTACGAAACACCGGGGAGCTGTTTTTT
TRBV29-1	.	TRBJ1-1	.	CSVEVSLDTEAFF	TGCAGCGTTGAAGTGTCTCTGGACACTGAAGCTTTCTTT
TRBV18	.	TRBJ2-7	.	CASSPDLVSIGEQYF	TGTGCCAGCTCACCAGATCTGGTCAGCATTGGCGAGCAGTACTTC
TRBV5-1	many	TRBJ2-7	.	CASSSGDIRDEQYF	TGCGCCAGCAGCTCAGGGGACATTCGGGACGAGCAGTACTTC
TRBV2	few	TRBJ2-2	.	CASRGQTGELFF	TGTGCCAGCAGGGGGCAAACCGGGGAGCTGTTTTTT
TRBV5-1	few	TRBJ1-2	.	CASSAGYGYTF	TGCGCCAGCAGCGCCGGGTATGGCTACACCTTC
TRBV5-1	.	TRBJ1-1	.	CASRLGPMNTEAFF	TGCGCCAGCAGACTTGGACCGATGAACACTGAAGCTTTCTTT
TRBV5-1	.	TRBJ2-2	.	CASSPDQPGPGELFF	TGCGCCAGCAGCCCCGACCAACCCGGCCCCGGGGAGCTGTTTTTT
TRBV6-5	.	TRBJ1-3	.	CASSHGQISGNTIYF	TGTGCCAGCAGTCACGGACAGATCTCTGGAAACACCATATATTTT
TRBV5-1	.	TRBJ2-7	.	CASSLVGGQVYEQYF	TGCGCCAGCAGCTTGGTCGGGGGCCAGGTCTACGAGCAGTACTTC
TRBV2	.	TRBJ2-1	.	CASNNQGLIHNEQFF	TGTGCCAGCAATAACCAGGGTCTAATTCACAATGAGCAGTTCTTC